Each of the 14 T cell receptor beta chains below was sequenced from the same sample in a study of blood T cell repertoires in COVID-19. Libraries were prepared by immunoSEQ multiplex PCR; TCRdb keeps only in-frame clonotypes and omits some of them. Of roughly 200,000 clones listed, about 85% are singletons. Sequencing was done on a sample of PBMCs or T cells enriched from blood (not recorded which). These TCRs come from a man aged 35 to 55 who had recovered from COVID-19.

This chain links TRBV6-2 or TRBV6-3 with TRBJ2-4; the D gene is possibly TRBD1 (6 bases). The CDR3 consists of 14 residues. The germline V and J ends were trimmed by 0 bases and 8 bases, with 11 bases remaining between them. Germline CDR1 is MNHEY and CDR2 is SVGEGT. The CDR3 here is CASSYSGGRDIQYF. The DNA for the CDR3 is TGTGCCAGCAGTTACTCAGGGGGAAGGGACATTCAGTACTTC.

The genes are TRBV11-2 and TRBJ2-5; TRBD1 agrees at 7 bases. The V gene's germline CDR1 is SGHAT and CDR2 FQNNGV. The length of the CDR3 is 14 residues. V shed 4 bases, J shed 4 bases, and the junction held 6 bases outside the gene matches. CDR3: CASSSSTGTETQYF. CDR3 sequence (DNA): TGTGCCAGCAGCTCGTCGACAGGGACAGAGACCCAGTACTTC.

This clone was recorded a few times. This chain joins TRBV6-2 or TRBV6-3 and TRBJ2-1; 7 bases align to TRBD1. The CDR3 is made up of 14 amino acids. The germline gives CDR1 MNHEY, CDR2 SVGEGT. V lost 4 bases, J lost 4 bases, and 4 bases stayed unmatched. As DNA, the CDR3 is TGTGCCAGCAGTTCCCAGGGACAGTACAATGAGCAGTTCTTC. As protein: CASSSQGQYNEQFF.

In its sample, this clone was seen once. V usage is TRBV5-1 and J usage is TRBJ2-5, with D maybe TRBD1 (6 bases). Germline CDR1 and CDR2: SGHRS and YFSETQ. V lost 0 bases to trimming and J lost 4 bases, with 16 bases between them. CDR3 size: 16 residues. CDR3 residues: CASSLADRRVAETQYF. The CDR3 region has the DNA TGCGCCAGCAGCTTGGCCGACAGGCGTGTGGCAGAGACCCAGTACTTC.

CDR3 sequence reads: CASRPLTASGSYTGELFF. For the CDR3, the DNA is TGTGCCAGTAGGCCCCTTACGGCTAGCGGGAGTTACACCGGGGAGCTGTTTTTT. This chain connects TRBV19 to TRBJ2-2; 10 nucleotides line up with TRBD2. With V trimmed by 6 bases and J by 3 bases, 13 bases remained unmatched. This CDR3 has 18 amino acids. In germline, CDR1 is LNHDA, CDR2 SQIVND (reference sequence).

The chain carries TRBV3-1 (or the pseudogene TRBV3-2) and TRBJ2-3; 9 bases align to TRBD1. The CDR3 runs to 13 residues. V lost 8 bases to trimming and J lost 4 bases; unmatched junction nucleotides: 4. Germline CDR1 reads LGHDT; CDR2 reads YNNKEL (reference sequence). The CDR3 region has the DNA TGTGCCAGCGGAGGACAGGGGCCAGATACGCAGTATTTT. Protein: CASGGQGPDTQYF.

This chain links TRBV5-4 with TRBJ2-6; tentatively, D is TRBD1 (6 bases). The CDR3 contains 19 residues. Trimming pared 0 bases from V and 4 bases from J, leaving 20 bases between. CDR1 is SGHNT, CDR2 YYREEE, per germline (reference sequence). CDR3 amino acids: CASSLVRDTRMWGANVLTF. The CDR3 region has the DNA TGTGCCAGCAGCTTGGTCCGGGACACCCGGATGTGGGGGGCCAACGTCCTGACTTTC.

The genes are TRBV11-2 and TRBJ1-2; possible D gene TRBD1, 5 bases. The V gene lost 3 bases and the J gene lost 6 bases, with 8 bases spanning the gap. This CDR3 contains 12 residues. Germline V CDR1 and CDR2: SGHAT, FQNNGV. CDR3 sequence: CASSFQGDGYTF. CDR3 nucleotide sequence: TGTGCCAGCAGCTTCCAGGGTGATGGCTACACCTTC.

The V gene is TRBV7-8, the J gene TRBJ2-1; D is perhaps TRBD1 (6 bases). Looked up from germline, CDR1 is SGHVS and CDR2 is FQNEAQ. The CDR3 extends over 13 amino acids. The V end was cut by 5 bases, the J end by 7 bases, with 12 bases between. The CDR3 DNA follows: TGTGCCAGCAGCCATTCAAGGGGGAATGAGCAGTTCTTC. Its translation is CASSHSRGNEQFF.

This clone was seen only a few times. CDR3 residues: CASRAGTGGFYEQYF. CDR3 DNA sequence: TGTGCCAGTAGGGCCGGGACAGGGGGCTTCTACGAGCAGTACTTC. V is TRBV19 and J is TRBJ2-7, with 12 positions matching TRBD1. The V gene end was trimmed by 6 bases and the J gene end by 3 bases; junction bases not matched to a gene: 6. The CDR3 runs 15 residues. Germline CDR1 is LNHDA and CDR2 is SQIVND (reference sequence).

CDR3 region: CASSSSTGWHRETQYF. In nucleotides, the CDR3 is TGCGCCAGCAGCTCCTCGACTGGTTGGCACCGGGAGACCCAGTACTTC. The rearrangement joins TRBV5-1 to TRBJ2-5; no reliable D call. Germline assignment: CDR1 SGHRS and CDR2 YFSETQ. This CDR3 is 16 amino acids long. Trimming stripped 3 bases from V and 5 bases from J, with 20 bases between.

The chain links TRBV4-3 to TRBJ2-7, with 7 nucleotides matching TRBD2. J lost 2 bases, V lost 0 bases, and 4 bases had no gene match. The CDR3 spans 15 residues. Germline CDR1 is LGHNA and CDR2 is YSLEER. CDR3 sequence reads: CASSQDQGGPYEQYF. The CDR3, as DNA: TGCGCCAGCAGCCAAGATCAGGGAGGGCCCTACGAGCAGTACTTC.

The V call is TRBV11-1, the J call TRBJ1-5; 7 nucleotides agree with TRBD1. Germline CDR1 SGHAT, CDR2 FQDESV (reference sequence). The CDR3 length is 14 residues. Losses at the gene ends were 5 bases for V and 3 bases for J; bases not matched to a gene: 4. As DNA, the CDR3 is TGTGCCAGCAGCCAGACAGGGAACAATCAGCCCCAGCATTTT. Amino acids: CASSQTGNNQPQHF.

The J gene is TRBJ1-2, the V gene TRBV5-4; D is perhaps TRBD1 (6 bases). The CDR3 is 14 residues long. Germline CDR1 reads SGHNT; CDR2 reads YYREEE (reference sequence). Trimming took off 4 bases at V and 5 bases at J, with 15 bases between the two ends. The CDR3 is CASSPLHREYGYTF. DNA for the CDR3: TGTGCCAGCAGCCCCCTCCACAGGGAGTATGGCTACACCTTC.